This TCR beta chain stems from a study of T cell responses to AZD1222 COVID-19 vaccine. Study results and caveats: Unmutated regions of variants are reportedly targeted by nearly half of spike-specific TCRs. White British people made up most donors, females outnumbered males, and clonal diversity was possibly underestimated.

Using immunoSEQ multiplex PCR, the repertoire was profiled, and TCRdb retains in-frame clones only, with some absent. This table has about 140,000 clones, around 91% appearing once. On this clone itself: The antigen remains undetermined.

The CDR3 consists of 17 residues. Trimming stripped 6 bases from V and 4 bases from J, with 24 bases between. CDR1 is MGHRA and CDR2 is YSYEKL in the germline V gene. The sequence was obtained from an adult in good health. This chain links TRBV4-1 with TRBJ1-1; D remains unclear. The sequencing here drew on peripheral blood, taken on day 0 of AZD1222 vaccination. The CDR3, as DNA: TGCGCCAGCAGTCCCGGGAGAACGGACGCGGTGCGCACTGAAGCTTTCTTT. This sequence encodes CASSPGRTDAVRTEAFF.